This T cell receptor beta chain stems from a study of T cell repertoires in cytomegalovirus infection. CDR3 length: 17 residues. Germline V gene data show CDR1 as MNHEY and CDR2 as SVGEGT. V was pared by 5 bases and J by 8 bases, with 14 bases of the junction left unmatched. MiXCR, applied by TCRdb to the reads, yields one record per CDR3 protein. Of some 900,000 distinct CDR3 sequences in the sample, approximately 30% are singletons; the top ten hold around 11%. With regard to this clonotype: The antigen remains undetermined.

The receptor's source is a human donor in good health (CMV status not recorded). Some clones in this sample may be carry-over from other donors' samples. Sample: cultured CD8+ T cells from PBMCs, taken from culture after CMV antigen stimulation. The chain has TRBV6-2 or TRBV6-3 and TRBJ2-1, with 11 positions matching TRBD2. The CDR3 DNA is TGTGCCAGCAGTCCCAGACTAGCGGGAATTTTTTCAGATGAGCAGTTCTTC. It codes for CASSPRLAGIFSDEQFF.